This TCR beta chain was recorded in a study of blood T cell repertoires in COVID-19. Study-wide context: The origin of the acute and convalescent COVID-19 samples was the United States, Italy and Spain. PBMCs, B-cell-depleted T cells, or T cells provided the cDNA or gDNA that made up the material.

Only in-frame clones appear in the TCRdb table, and some are missing; sequencing was by immunoSEQ multiplex PCR. Among about 290,000 clones, about nine tenths were seen once, and the ten largest hold 1.7%. This clone was detected only once. CDR1 and CDR2 (germline): MNHNS, SASEGT. With V trimmed by 3 bases and J by 5 bases, 6 bases remained unmatched. The CDR3 contains 14 residues. Recruitment covered 20 to 25 US areas and drew participants whose ages spanned about 18 to 95 years. Participants' reported clinical history set cohort assignment. The clonotype originates from a middle-aged woman who had recovered from COVID-19. J is TRBJ2-7 and V is TRBV6-1; TRBD1 agrees at 8 bases. Material: PBMCs or T cells enriched from blood (not recorded which). In DNA form, the CDR3 reads TGTGCCAGCAGTGACAGGGGGCTGAAGAACGAGCAGTACTTC. It is translated as CASSDRGLKNEQYF.